These T cell receptor beta chains were read from a single sample in a study of regulatory T cells in long-lasting Graves disease. MiXCR, run by TCRdb on the multiplex PCR reads, gives a single entry per CDR3 protein. The table has some 350,000 distinct CDR3 sequences, 15% to 20% seen once. The data also belong to a second study, concerning T cells in Graves' hyperthyroidism and ophthalmopathy.

The sequencing here drew on peripheral blood mononuclear cells (PBMCs), taken at new diagnosis, from a patient treated with antithyroid drugs. All receptors come from a woman aged 18-35 years with Graves disease. The CDR3 runs from the conserved cysteine through the conserved F or W. D genes are given only for firm matches.

v_call	j_call	d_call	cdr3_aa
TRBV27	TRBJ1-5	.	CASSLLLSGHDQPQHF
TRBV5-4	TRBJ2-1	TRBD1	CASSFRQGGNNEQFF
TRBV9	TRBJ2-1	TRBD2	CASSPSGTSLYNEQFF
TRBV2	TRBJ2-5	TRBD2	CAIRTSGARETQYF
TRBV20-1	TRBJ1-1	.	CSARGGEFEAFF
TRBV6-1	TRBJ2-3	.	CASSEYAGLDLTDTQYF
TRBV7-3	TRBJ1-6	TRBD1	CASSLMPTGDSPLHF
TRBV2	TRBJ1-2	.	CASSEGGANGYTF
TRBV6-1	TRBJ2-4	.	CASSEGLLLAKNIQYF
TRBV20-1	TRBJ1-2	TRBD1	CSARDPGGSYGYTF
TRBV20-1	TRBJ2-7	TRBD1	CSAKGTGASYEQYF
TRBV9	TRBJ1-2	TRBD1	CASSFAGQYGYGYTF
TRBV11-2	TRBJ2-1	TRBD1	CASSLGTGGYNEQFF
TRBV6-5	TRBJ2-1	TRBD2	CASSFPLRGGGYNEQFF
TRBV5-1	TRBJ2-3	.	CASSLDGTDTQYF
TRBV6-2/TRBV6-3	TRBJ1-1	.	CASSKQLAEAFF
TRBV7-9	TRBJ2-3	.	CASSLRKSQASTDTQYF
TRBV2	TRBJ2-7	.	CASSVDRLSYEQYF
TRBV7-9	TRBJ1-5	.	CASSSVTGPNQPQHF
TRBV9	TRBJ2-2	.	CASSVATRDTGELFF
TRBV6-5	TRBJ1-2	.	CASSSTGGGYTF
TRBV5-4	TRBJ1-2	TRBD1	CASSDGQGRIGYTF
TRBV7-9	TRBJ2-1	TRBD2	CASSPPAGVDEQFF
TRBV7-9	TRBJ2-1	.	CASSPRKIGHYNEQFF
TRBV4-1	TRBJ1-1	.	CASSQVIDGTVLPSTEAFF
TRBV19	TRBJ1-6	TRBD1	CASSRDRGGDSPLHF
TRBV5-4	TRBJ2-3	TRBD2	CASSWDGAGGTDTQYF
TRBV18	TRBJ2-2	.	CASSGNTNTGELFF